The 9 T cell receptor beta chains presented below share a single source sample, sequenced in a study of neurological immune-mediated disorders. TCRdb reprocessed the 5' RACE reads via MiXCR and lists one record per CDR3 protein. The table includes tens of thousands of distinct CDR3 sequences, around 7.8% detected once. Sequenced: PBMCs. These receptors originate from a woman aged 40 to 50 in good health.

Comment on this clonotype: A read error is possible here, since a much larger clone lies one base away. Without the conserved terminal phenylalanine or tryptophan, this CDR3 likely stems from a read error. The chain recombines TRBV2 with TRBJ2-1; no definite D call. The ends were cut back, 2 bases at V and 7 bases at J, with 12 bases in the middle. Germline lookup yields CDR1 SNHLY and CDR2 FYNNEI. This CDR3 region has 14 residues. The CDR3 sequence: CASSELGSPNEQFL. DNA for the CDR3: TGTGCCAGCAGTGAACTTGGTAGTCCAAATGAGCAGTTCTTA.

This clonotype was counted at least ten times. The CDR3 sequence: CASSLALASGSYNEQFF. The CDR3 nucleotides are TGTGCCAGCAGCTTAGCTCTGGCTAGCGGGAGTTACAATGAGCAGTTCTTC. This chain links TRBV11-1 with TRBJ2-1; 10 bases map to TRBD2. Looked up from germline, CDR1 is SGHAT and CDR2 is FQDESV (reference sequence). V trimming: 0 bases; J trimming: 4 bases; junction bases outside the gene matches: 6. This CDR3 spans 17 amino acids.

This clonotype is classed as medium-sized (0.01 to 0.1%). The chain couples TRBV29-1 to TRBJ2-3, with 8 positions matching TRBD2. CDR1 and CDR2 from the germline V gene are SQVTM and ANQGSEA. The CDR3 is 13 residues long. V trimming: 6 bases; J trimming: 0 bases; junction bases outside the gene matches: 2. The CDR3 DNA reads TGCAGCGTACAGCGGGAGAGCACAGATACGCAGTATTTT. As protein: CSVQRESTDTQYF.

This clonotype was picked up a small number of times. The rearrangement uses TRBV6-4 and TRBJ2-2; a possible D gene is TRBD1 (6 bases). Deletions cut 7 bases from V and 4 bases from J, with 13 bases between. Germline V gene lookup returns CDR1 MRHNA and CDR2 SNTAGT. The CDR3 loop spans 14 amino acids. CDR3: CASTQEGGTGELFF. In DNA, the CDR3 is TGTGCCAGCACCCAAGAAGGGGGCACCGGGGAGCTGTTTTTT.

In its sample, this clonotype was seen many times. This chain links TRBV7-9 with TRBJ2-7; possible D gene TRBD2, 5 bases. Germline V CDR1 and CDR2: SEHNR, FQNEAQ (reference sequence). The V end was cut by 0 bases, the J end by 5 bases, with 14 bases between. This CDR3 has 15 amino acids. The CDR3 loop reads CASSLAGPRRNEQYF. The CDR3 bases are TGTGCCAGCAGCTTAGCCGGCCCCCGGAGGAACGAGCAGTACTTC.

In this sample, this clonotype turned up many times. This chain uses TRBV18 with TRBJ2-4; the match to TRBD2 covers 9 bases. The CDR3 is 18 amino acids. The germline gives CDR1 KGHSH, CDR2 LQKENI. Unmatched junction bases numbered 8, after V lost 2 bases and J lost 0 bases. The CDR3 nucleotides read TGTGCCAGCTCACCAGGACTAGCGCAGAAATTAGCCAAAAACATTCAGTACTTC. Protein: CASSPGLAQKLAKNIQYF.

This clonotype was counted at least ten times. Here the CDR3 DNA reads TGTGCCAGCAGTTACTCGGAGGCGTCCTATAATTCACCCCTCCACTTT. Its translation: CASSYSEASYNSPLHF. V gene TRBV6-5 combines with J gene TRBJ1-6; D call uncertain. This CDR3 is built from 16 residues. V lost 0 bases and J 1 base, leaving 7 bases between the germline ends. Germline CDR1 MNHEY, CDR2 SVGAGI.

The sample holds many counts of this clonotype. This chain connects TRBV5-5 to TRBJ2-1; D unresolved. CDR3 size: 15 residues. The V gene's germline CDR1 is SGHKS and CDR2 YYEKEE (reference sequence). The V end lost 1 base, the J end lost 3 bases, and 11 bases lay between the germline ends. CDR3 sequence: CASSLSVGNYNEQFF. CDR3 in DNA: TGTGCCAGCAGCTTGAGTGTCGGAAACTACAATGAGCAGTTCTTC.

This clonotype was recorded at least ten times. The chain combines TRBV9 with TRBJ2-7, with 8 bases identical to TRBD2. This CDR3 has 14 amino acids. Per the germline V gene, CDR1 is SGDLS and CDR2 is YYNGEE. Trimming removed 4 bases from V and 7 bases from J; junction bases left unmatched: 10. The CDR3 loop is CASSPGTRAGEQYF. The CDR3 nucleotides are TGTGCCAGCAGCCCAGGGACTAGAGCGGGGGAGCAGTACTTC.